This entry lists 2 T cell receptor beta chains sequenced from one sample in a study of blood T cell repertoires in COVID-19. Data came from immunoSEQ multiplex PCR; TCRdb stores just in-frame clones and leaves some out. Of 55,000 to 75,000 clones in the sample, 80% are singletons; the top ten hold 9% to 10%. The source material was peripheral blood. Receptors originate from a human donor in a cohort sampled during active COVID-19.

The V and J genes are TRBV3-1 (or the pseudogene TRBV3-2) and TRBJ2-3; D uncertain. From germline, CDR1 is LGHDT and CDR2 YNNKEL (reference sequence). The length of the CDR3 is 11 residues. Between the trimmed V and J ends, which lost 8 bases and 3 bases, there was a span of 6 bases. CDR3 nucleotides: TGTGCCAGCCCCCCTACAGATACGCAGTATTTT. It specifies CASPPTDTQYF.

This chain connects TRBV2 to TRBJ2-7; 7 nucleotides match TRBD1. The V and J ends lost 6 bases and 2 bases, in that order; junction bases with no gene match: 7. The germline V gene encodes CDR1 SNHLY and CDR2 FYNNEI. The CDR3 loop spans 14 amino acids. DNA of the CDR3: TGTGCCAGCAGACAGGGGTCGCGGGCCTACGAGCAGTACTTC. It encodes CASRQGSRAYEQYF.